In this sample, the clone carrying this T cell receptor (beta chain) turned up once. Reverse transcription of roughly 0.45 to 1 ug RNA was performed with random hexamers. Each CDR3 protein is one row after TCRdb ran MiXCR on the immunoSEQ multiplex PCR reads. The table shows 140,000 or so distinct CDR3 sequences, with approximately 96% occurring only once. V lost 0 bases, J lost 2 bases, and 2 bases lay in between. This CDR3 has 13 amino acids. Germline loops: CDR1 LGHNA, CDR2 YNFKEQ. The record originates from a study of CD8 T cells in Susac syndrome. This chain uses TRBV4-2 with TRBJ2-4, with D hard to call. The clonotype was recovered from a human donor with Susac syndrome. Sequencing used CD4+ T cells from PBMCs. The CDR3 DNA follows: TGTGCCAGCAGCCAAGACCCCAAAAACATTCAGTACTTC. Its translation is CASSQDPKNIQYF.